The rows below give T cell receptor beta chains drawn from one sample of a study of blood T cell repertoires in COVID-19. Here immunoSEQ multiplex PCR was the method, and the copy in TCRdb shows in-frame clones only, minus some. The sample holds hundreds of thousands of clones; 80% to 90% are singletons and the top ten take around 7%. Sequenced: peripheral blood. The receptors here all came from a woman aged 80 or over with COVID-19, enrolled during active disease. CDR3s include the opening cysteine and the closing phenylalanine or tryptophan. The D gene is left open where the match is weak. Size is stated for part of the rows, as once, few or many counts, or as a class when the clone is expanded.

CDR3aa: CASSQVGTSGGSTDTQYF; CDR3nt: TGTGCCAGCAGCCAAGTCGGGACTAGCGGGGGGAGCACAGATACGCAGTATTTT; abundance: NA; d_gene: TRBD2; v_gene: TRBV4-2; j_gene: TRBJ2-3
CDR3aa: CASSLDWELNSPLHF; CDR3nt: TGTGCCAGCAGCTTAGATTGGGAGCTTAATTCACCCCTCCACTTT; abundance: NA; d_gene: NA; v_gene: TRBV7-2; j_gene: TRBJ1-6
CDR3aa: CASSPSPPYGYTF; CDR3nt: TGTGCCAGCTCACCAAGCCCCCCCTATGGCTACACCTTC; abundance: NA; d_gene: NA; v_gene: TRBV18; j_gene: TRBJ1-2
CDR3aa: CASIESGTGPTGELFF; CDR3nt: TGTGCCAGTATCGAGTCAGGGACAGGACCCACCGGGGAGCTGTTTTTT; abundance: NA; d_gene: TRBD1; v_gene: TRBV19; j_gene: TRBJ2-2
CDR3aa: CASRPDSGNTIYF; CDR3nt: TGTGCCAGCAGACCCGACTCCGGAAACACCATATATTTT; abundance: NA; d_gene: NA; v_gene: TRBV6-5; j_gene: TRBJ1-3
CDR3aa: CASSPTRTRNSPLHF; CDR3nt: TGTGCCAGCAGCCCCACCAGGACACGGAATTCACCCCTCCACTTT; abundance: NA; d_gene: NA; v_gene: TRBV3-1/TRBV3-2; j_gene: TRBJ1-6
CDR3aa: CASSFLGGLANSPLHF; CDR3nt: TGTGCCAGCAGCTTCCTAGGGGGCCTAGCGAATTCACCCCTCCACTTT; abundance: NA; d_gene: TRBD1; v_gene: TRBV5-5; j_gene: TRBJ1-6
CDR3aa: CASSLSAAPEQYF; CDR3nt: TGTGCCAGCAGCTTATCAGCGGCCCCCGAGCAGTACTTC; abundance: NA; d_gene: NA; v_gene: TRBV7-2; j_gene: TRBJ2-7
CDR3aa: CASSEQGRGVYGYTF; CDR3nt: TGTGCCAGCAGTGAACAGGGCAGGGGGGTATATGGCTACACCTTC; abundance: NA; d_gene: TRBD1; v_gene: TRBV6-1; j_gene: TRBJ1-2
CDR3aa: CASSQEAVGSYNSPLHF; CDR3nt: TGCGCCAGCAGCCAAGAAGCAGTCGGGTCCTATAATTCACCCCTCCACTTT; abundance: NA; d_gene: NA; v_gene: TRBV4-3; j_gene: TRBJ1-6
CDR3aa: CASSQEVGPYGYTF; CDR3nt: TGTGCCAGCAGCCAAGAAGTGGGCCCCTATGGCTACACCTTC; abundance: NA; d_gene: NA; v_gene: TRBV3-1/TRBV3-2; j_gene: TRBJ1-2
CDR3aa: CASRAGTGEYGYTF; CDR3nt: TGTGCCAGCAGGGCAGGGACAGGGGAGTACGGCTACACCTTC; abundance: NA; d_gene: TRBD1; v_gene: TRBV2; j_gene: TRBJ1-2
CDR3aa: CASSLQRSNEQFF; CDR3nt: TGTGCCAGCAGCTTGCAGCGGAGCAATGAGCAGTTCTTC; abundance: NA; d_gene: NA; v_gene: TRBV5-5; j_gene: TRBJ2-1
CDR3aa: CASSLVAGANYGYTF; CDR3nt: TGCGCCAGCAGCTTGGTCGCAGGGGCTAACTATGGCTACACCTTC; abundance: NA; d_gene: NA; v_gene: TRBV5-1; j_gene: TRBJ1-2
CDR3aa: CASSLEASSGVNEQFF; CDR3nt: TGTGCCAGCAGCTTAGAAGCCTCTAGCGGGGTGAATGAGCAGTTCTTC; abundance: NA; d_gene: TRBD2; v_gene: TRBV11-2; j_gene: TRBJ2-1
CDR3aa: CASSLSGTGAEKLFF; CDR3nt: TGTGCCAGCAGCTTATCCGGGACAGGGGCAGAAAAACTGTTTTTT; abundance: NA; d_gene: TRBD1; v_gene: TRBV5-6; j_gene: TRBJ1-4
CDR3aa: CSVVQGAGTEAFF; CDR3nt: TGCAGCGTTGTACAGGGGGCAGGGACTGAAGCTTTCTTT; abundance: once; d_gene: TRBD1; v_gene: TRBV29-1; j_gene: TRBJ1-1
CDR3aa: CASRLHTDTQYF; CDR3nt: TGCGCCAGTAGACTCCACACAGATACGCAGTATTTT; abundance: NA; d_gene: NA; v_gene: TRBV5-1; j_gene: TRBJ2-3
CDR3aa: CASNGDAKNIQYF; CDR3nt: TGTGCCAGCAACGGAGATGCCAAAAACATTCAGTACTTC; abundance: NA; d_gene: NA; v_gene: TRBV28; j_gene: TRBJ2-4
CDR3aa: CASSLGSDQPQHF; CDR3nt: TGTGCCAGCAGCTTAGGCAGCGATCAGCCCCAGCATTTT; abundance: NA; d_gene: NA; v_gene: TRBV7-3; j_gene: TRBJ1-5
CDR3aa: CASSLNRDETQYF; CDR3nt: TGTGCCAGCAGCTTAAACAGGGATGAGACCCAGTACTTC; abundance: NA; d_gene: NA; v_gene: TRBV7-3; j_gene: TRBJ2-5
CDR3aa: CASTSIWRSTDTQYF; CDR3nt: TGTGCCAGCACCTCTATATGGCGGAGCACAGATACGCAGTATTTT; abundance: NA; d_gene: NA; v_gene: TRBV2; j_gene: TRBJ2-3
CDR3aa: CASNPGKGEQFF; CDR3nt: TGTGCCAGCAACCCAGGGAAGGGTGAGCAGTTCTTC; abundance: NA; d_gene: NA; v_gene: TRBV11-2; j_gene: TRBJ2-1
CDR3aa: CASSLAGQGVDIQYF; CDR3nt: TGTGCCAGCAGCTTAGCGGGACAGGGTGTCGACATTCAGTACTTC; abundance: NA; d_gene: TRBD1; v_gene: TRBV7-9; j_gene: TRBJ2-4
CDR3aa: CASSLVGTRQEQFF; CDR3nt: TGCGCCAGCAGCTTGGTCGGGACTAGACAGGAGCAGTTCTTC; abundance: NA; d_gene: TRBD2; v_gene: TRBV5-1; j_gene: TRBJ2-1
CDR3aa: CASRLAGGRHEQFF; CDR3nt: TGTGCCAGCAGGTTAGCGGGGGGACGGCATGAGCAGTTCTTC; abundance: NA; d_gene: TRBD2; v_gene: TRBV5-4; j_gene: TRBJ2-1
CDR3aa: CASSQAGTSGSNEQFF; CDR3nt: TGTGCCAGCAGCCAAGCAGGGACTAGCGGAAGTAATGAGCAGTTCTTC; abundance: NA; d_gene: TRBD2; v_gene: TRBV4-2; j_gene: TRBJ2-1
CDR3aa: CASSHASGRETQYF; CDR3nt: TGTGCCAGCAGCCACGCTAGCGGGAGAGAGACCCAGTACTTC; abundance: NA; d_gene: TRBD2; v_gene: TRBV14; j_gene: TRBJ2-5
CDR3aa: CASSSRVAYEQYF; CDR3nt: TGTGCCAGCAGCTCCAGGGTTGCCTACGAGCAGTACTTC; abundance: once; d_gene: NA; v_gene: TRBV7-8; j_gene: TRBJ2-7
CDR3aa: CASSSLAAPDTQYF; CDR3nt: TGTGCCAGCAGCTCTTTAGCGGCACCAGATACGCAGTATTTT; abundance: NA; d_gene: NA; v_gene: TRBV7-2; j_gene: TRBJ2-3
CDR3aa: CASSQQGLAGGGETQYF; CDR3nt: TGTGCCAGCAGCCAACAGGGACTAGCGGGGGGTGGAGAGACCCAGTACTTC; abundance: NA; d_gene: TRBD2; v_gene: TRBV5-6; j_gene: TRBJ2-5
CDR3aa: CASRSGGVGTDTQYF; CDR3nt: TGCGCCAGCAGATCCGGAGGGGTGGGCACAGATACGCAGTATTTT; abundance: NA; d_gene: NA; v_gene: TRBV5-1; j_gene: TRBJ2-3
CDR3aa: CASSRTLAGAVDTQYF; CDR3nt: TGTGCCAGCAGTCGGACCTTGGCGGGAGCTGTAGATACGCAGTATTTT; abundance: NA; d_gene: TRBD2; v_gene: TRBV2; j_gene: TRBJ2-3
CDR3aa: CASSLGADNSPLHF; CDR3nt: TGTGCCAGCAGTCTGGGGGCCGATAATTCACCCCTCCACTTT; abundance: NA; d_gene: NA; v_gene: TRBV2; j_gene: TRBJ1-6
CDR3aa: CAIRTGGGYEQYF; CDR3nt: TGTGCCATCAGGACAGGGGGAGGCTACGAGCAGTACTTC; abundance: once; d_gene: TRBD1; v_gene: TRBV10-3; j_gene: TRBJ2-7
CDR3aa: CSASDTGTGGLSNQPQHF; CDR3nt: TGCAGTGCTAGTGACACCGGGACAGGGGGTTTAAGCAATCAGCCCCAGCATTTT; abundance: NA; d_gene: TRBD1; v_gene: TRBV20-1; j_gene: TRBJ1-5
CDR3aa: CASNEVGALGNQPQHF; CDR3nt: TGTGCCAGTAACGAAGTGGGGGCGTTGGGCAATCAGCCCCAGCATTTT; abundance: NA; d_gene: NA; v_gene: TRBV19; j_gene: TRBJ1-5
CDR3aa: CSASSGGAGGYTF; CDR3nt: TGCAGTGCTAGTTCAGGGGGCGCGGGTGGCTACACCTTC; abundance: once; d_gene: TRBD1; v_gene: TRBV20-1; j_gene: TRBJ1-2
CDR3aa: CATSKPVYNEQFF; CDR3nt: TGTGCCACCTCAAAGCCCGTTTACAATGAGCAGTTCTTC; abundance: NA; d_gene: NA; v_gene: TRBV24-1; j_gene: TRBJ2-1
CDR3aa: CASSAAGSGRRTGELFF; CDR3nt: TGTGCCAGCAGCGCCGCCGGTAGCGGGAGACGCACCGGGGAGCTGTTTTTT; abundance: once; d_gene: TRBD2; v_gene: TRBV9; j_gene: TRBJ2-2
CDR3aa: CASSPQGTTNTGELFF; CDR3nt: TGCGCCAGCAGCCCCCAGGGGACGACGAACACCGGGGAGCTGTTTTTT; abundance: NA; d_gene: NA; v_gene: TRBV5-1; j_gene: TRBJ2-2
CDR3aa: CASSPRQGNTEAFF; CDR3nt: TGTGCCAGCTCACCCCGACAGGGAAACACTGAAGCTTTCTTT; abundance: few; d_gene: TRBD1; v_gene: TRBV18; j_gene: TRBJ1-1
CDR3aa: CASSPGQDVSGANVLTF; CDR3nt: TGTGCCAGCAGTCCCGGACAGGATGTCTCTGGGGCCAACGTCCTGACTTTC; abundance: once; d_gene: TRBD1; v_gene: TRBV2; j_gene: TRBJ2-6
CDR3aa: CSTSGQGTVGELFF; CDR3nt: TGCAGCACAAGCGGACAGGGAACGGTCGGGGAGCTGTTTTTT; abundance: NA; d_gene: TRBD1; v_gene: TRBV29-1; j_gene: TRBJ2-2
CDR3aa: CASSLAPSTDTQYF; CDR3nt: TGTGCCAGCAGCTTGGCACCTAGCACAGATACGCAGTATTTT; abundance: NA; d_gene: NA; v_gene: TRBV7-9; j_gene: TRBJ2-3
CDR3aa: CASSLISGPYGYTF; CDR3nt: TGTGCCAGCAGTTTAATTAGTGGGCCCTATGGCTACACCTTC; abundance: few; d_gene: NA; v_gene: TRBV6-6; j_gene: TRBJ1-2
CDR3aa: CASSLEGVGGYTF; CDR3nt: TGTGCCAGCAGCTTAGAAGGGGTTGGAGGCTACACCTTC; abundance: NA; d_gene: NA; v_gene: TRBV13; j_gene: TRBJ1-2
CDR3aa: CASEQGGRQPQHF; CDR3nt: TGTGCCAGCGAACAGGGGGGAAGGCAGCCCCAGCATTTT; abundance: NA; d_gene: TRBD1; v_gene: TRBV2; j_gene: TRBJ1-5
CDR3aa: CAWTNSWTGQFF; CDR3nt: TGTGCCTGGACAAATTCCTGGACAGGGCAGTTCTTC; abundance: NA; d_gene: TRBD1; v_gene: TRBV30; j_gene: TRBJ2-1
CDR3aa: CASVQGTGANVLTF; CDR3nt: TGTGCCAGCGTCCAGGGAACTGGGGCCAACGTCCTGACTTTC; abundance: few; d_gene: NA; v_gene: TRBV6-5; j_gene: TRBJ2-6
CDR3aa: CSVGTSQTGELFF; CDR3nt: TGCAGCGTTGGGACTAGCCAGACCGGGGAGCTGTTTTTT; abundance: NA; d_gene: TRBD2; v_gene: TRBV29-1; j_gene: TRBJ2-2